What follows are 27 T cell receptor beta chains derived from one specimen sequenced in a study of blood T cell repertoires in COVID-19. Here immunoSEQ multiplex PCR was the method, and the copy in TCRdb shows in-frame clones only, minus some. The sample gives over 300,000 clones, roughly 90% of which show up once; 1% to 1.5% is in the top ten. Specimen: peripheral blood. Receptors were obtained from a man aged 35-49 years with acute or convalescent COVID-19.

This clone was picked up one time. The chain joins TRBV4-2 to TRBJ1-2; D unclear. The V end lost 0 bases, the J end lost 0 bases, and 8 bases lay between the germline ends. The CDR3 loop spans 15 amino acids. The germline CDR1 and CDR2 sequences are LGHNA and YNFKEQ. The CDR3: CASSQDNNPNYGYTF. CDR3 bases: TGTGCCAGCAGCCAAGATAACAACCCTAACTATGGCTACACCTTC.

This chain links TRBV21-1 with TRBJ2-1; the table's D call TRBD2 went unverified against the DNA. TRBV21-1 is a pseudogene. The CDR3 runs 17 residues. The CDR3 spells CASSQSQREGLGNEQFF. The CDR3 coding sequence is TGTGCCAGCAGCCAAAGTCAGCGGGAGGGCCTGGGGAATGAGCAGTTCTTC.

The rearrangement uses TRBV18 and TRBJ1-5; tentative D call: TRBD1 (5 bases). This CDR3 contains 14 residues. Germline V gene sequence: CDR1 KGHSH, CDR2 LQKENI. V dropped 3 bases and J dropped 5 bases, with 11 bases sitting between them. CDR3 sequence: CASSPRDQDQPQHF. The CDR3 DNA reads as TGTGCCAGCTCACCGCGGGACCAAGATCAGCCCCAGCATTTT.

The chain carries TRBV30 and TRBJ1-6, with D unclear. The CDR3 runs to 18 residues. The V gene lost 2 bases and the J gene lost 0 bases, with 17 bases spanning the gap. CDR1 and CDR2 (germline): GTSNPN, SVGIG (reference sequence). The CDR3, as DNA: TGTGCCTGGAGTTCCCTGAGTTACCCAAGCTCCTATAATTCACCCCTCCACTTT. This encodes CAWSSLSYPSSYNSPLHF.

The gene calls are TRBV5-6 and TRBJ1-1; D remains ambiguous. Trimming removed 1 base from V and 1 base from J, with 5 bases in between. This CDR3 comprises 13 residues. Germline lookup yields CDR1 SGHDT and CDR2 YYEEEE. DNA of the CDR3: TGTGCCAGCAGCTTGTACAGGAACACTGAAGCTTTCTTT. Its protein is CASSLYRNTEAFF.

The rearrangement uses TRBV9 and TRBJ1-2; D gene uncertain. CDR3 size: 14 residues. Trimming removed 0 bases from V and 6 bases from J, with 12 bases in between. The germline V gene encodes CDR1 SGDLS and CDR2 YYNGEE. CDR3 amino acids: CASSVGLQKDGYTF. In nucleotides, the CDR3 is TGTGCCAGCAGCGTAGGACTCCAGAAGGATGGCTACACCTTC.

The chain carries TRBV20-1 and TRBJ1-5; 7 nucleotides agree with TRBD1. Germline CDR1 and CDR2: DFQATT and SNEGSKA (reference sequence). The CDR3 totals 14 residues. V gave up 3 bases and J gave up 5 bases; unmatched junction bases: 7. As DNA, the CDR3 is TGCAGTGCTAGTAGTGACAGGGAGGATCAGCCCCAGCATTTT. Translated, it gives CSASSDREDQPQHF.

The genes are TRBV4-1 and TRBJ2-1, with 7 bases identical to TRBD2. This CDR3 contains 19 residues. Germline assignment: CDR1 MGHRA and CDR2 YSYEKL. V lost 1 base, J lost 8 bases, and 20 bases stayed unmatched. DNA for the CDR3: TGCGCCAGCAGCCAAGTAACCCCCGTGGCGGGAGTTAGGGTATATGAGCAGTTCTTC. As protein: CASSQVTPVAGVRVYEQFF.

Only a few counts were recorded for this clone. DNA of the CDR3: TGTGCCAGCAGCTTAGGAGGGCGGGGAAACACCATATATTTT. The encoded protein is CASSLGGRGNTIYF. The rearrangement uses TRBV11-2 and TRBJ1-3, with D uncertain. This CDR3 has 14 residues. V lost 1 base, J lost 4 bases, and 8 bases lay in between. The germline V gene encodes CDR1 SGHAT and CDR2 FQNNGV.

The V and J genes are TRBV7-3 and TRBJ2-7; 10 nucleotides match TRBD1. J gave up 3 bases and V 4 bases, and 3 bases lay outside the gene matches. The V gene's germline CDR1 is SGHTA and CDR2 FQGTGA. The CDR3 spans 14 residues. For the CDR3, the DNA is TGTGCCAGCAGCTCCGGGACAGGGGACTACGAGCAGTACTTC. As protein: CASSSGTGDYEQYF.

J is TRBJ1-6 and V is TRBV4-2; a possible D gene is TRBD1 (5 bases). The CDR3 has 16 residues. With 1 base removed from V and 6 bases from J, the gap between germline ends came to 13 bases. CDR1 and CDR2 from the germline V gene are LGHNA and YNFKEQ. The CDR3 nucleotides read TGTGCCAGCAGCCAAGGCCCCAGGGCAGGTAATTCACCCCTCCACTTT. As protein: CASSQGPRAGNSPLHF.

V and J are TRBV19 and TRBJ2-5; unclear D gene. Germline V CDR1 and CDR2: LNHDA, SQIVND (reference sequence). CDR3 length: 11 residues. V lost 3 bases to trimming and J lost 5 bases, with 4 bases between them. The CDR3 sequence: CASSMTETQYF. CDR3 DNA: TGTGCCAGTAGTATGACTGAGACCCAGTACTTC.

The chain uses TRBV7-9 and TRBJ2-1; tentative D call: TRBD1 (6 bases). The germline gives CDR1 SEHNR, CDR2 FQNEAQ (reference sequence). V lost 5 bases to trimming and J lost 4 bases, with 15 bases between them. The CDR3 is 15 residues long. The CDR3 DNA sequence: TGTGCCAGCAGCCCGAGGGCCGGGACATACAATGAGCAGTTCTTC. Translated: CASSPRAGTYNEQFF.

This chain links TRBV9 with TRBJ2-1; D is uncertain. The CDR3 totals 13 residues. V shed 0 bases and J shed 9 bases, with 10 bases lying between them. From germline, CDR1 is SGDLS and CDR2 YYNGEE. The CDR3: CASSVEPQREQFF. As DNA, the CDR3 is TGTGCCAGCAGCGTAGAACCCCAGCGTGAGCAGTTCTTC.

The chain couples TRBV7-8 to TRBJ2-3, with TRBD2 matching 11 bases. V trimming: 1 base; J trimming: 1 base; junction bases outside the gene matches: 4. The CDR3 extends over 17 amino acids. From germline, CDR1 is SGHVS and CDR2 FQNEAQ. This CDR3 reads CASSLEPLAGGTDTQYF. The DNA of the CDR3 is TGTGCCAGCAGCTTAGAGCCACTAGCGGGGGGCACAGATACGCAGTATTTT.

The chain carries TRBV6-7 and TRBJ1-2; 11 bases agree with TRBD1. TRBV6-7 falls under the ORF class, with uncertain function. Germline trimming cut 6 bases from V and 6 bases from J; bases unmatched to any gene: 9. This CDR3 region has 15 residues. CDR3 loop: CASRYGQGAYHGYTF. The CDR3 nucleotides are TGTGCCAGCAGATACGGACAGGGGGCGTATCATGGCTACACCTTC.

The J gene is TRBJ2-4, the V gene TRBV14, with 9 bases lining up with TRBD1. From germline, CDR1 is SGHDN and CDR2 FVKESK. J was trimmed by 7 bases and V by 3 bases; bases with no gene match: 7. There are 15 residues in the CDR3. The CDR3: CASSQGAGTGNIQYF. The DNA of the CDR3 is TGTGCCAGCAGCCAGGGTGCCGGGACAGGGAACATTCAGTACTTC.

The rearrangement joins TRBV19 to TRBJ1-3; 7 bases are a match to TRBD1. With V trimmed by 2 bases and J by 2 bases, 3 bases remained unmatched. The V gene's germline CDR1 is LNHDA and CDR2 SQIVND (reference sequence). The CDR3 has 15 residues. The CDR3 is CASSITRGTGNTIYF. The CDR3 bases are TGTGCCAGTAGTATAACCAGGGGGACTGGAAACACCATATATTTT.

DNA of the CDR3: TGTGCCAGCTCGGAGGAAGGGAGGGATGGCTACACCTTC. Residues: CASSEEGRDGYTF. The chain recombines TRBV28 with TRBJ1-2; D is unclear. The V gene lost 8 bases and the J gene lost 6 bases, with 16 bases spanning the gap. Germline lookup yields CDR1 MDHEN and CDR2 SYDVKM. This CDR3 has 13 residues.

The V gene is TRBV30, the J gene TRBJ2-5, with TRBD1 as a possible D gene (6 bases). The CDR3 is made up of 12 amino acids. The germline V and J ends were trimmed by 1 base and 14 bases, with 17 bases remaining between them. Germline CDR1 GTSNPN, CDR2 SVGIG (reference sequence). CDR3 protein: CAWSDLGANPYF. The CDR3 region has the DNA TGTGCCTGGAGTGACCTGGGGGCTAATCCCTACTTC.

This clone has just one count. The chain joins TRBV5-1 to TRBJ1-1; TRBD1 matches 7 bases. Germline CDR1 and CDR2: SGHRS and YFSETQ. There are 14 residues in the CDR3. Trimming at V came to 4 bases and at J to 1 base, leaving 4 bases not matched to a gene. CDR3 sequence (DNA): TGCGCCAGCAGCATGGGACAGTCGAACACTGAAGCTTTCTTT. This encodes CASSMGQSNTEAFF.

The chain combines TRBV5-8 with TRBJ2-1; possibly TRBD1 for D (7 bases). The CDR3 runs to 19 residues. CDR1 and CDR2 (germline): SGHTS, YDEGEE. The V end lost 0 bases, the J end lost 7 bases, and 26 bases lay between the germline ends. The CDR3 sequence: CASSLGFYRRGTVENEQFF. The CDR3 region has the DNA TGTGCCAGCAGCTTGGGTTTCTATAGACGGGGGACAGTTGAAAATGAGCAGTTCTTC. Drawing the rest from reference TRBV5-8 and TRBJ2-1, the complete variable domain is EAGVTQSPTHLIKTRGQQATLRCSPISGHTSVYWYQQALGLGLQFLLWYDEGEERNRGNFPPRFSGRQFPNYSSELNVNALELEDSALYLCASSLGFYRRGTVENEQFFGPGTRLTVL.

The V gene is TRBV5-8, the J gene TRBJ2-2, with D maybe TRBD1 (6 bases). CDR3 length: 14 residues. Trimming took 4 bases from V and 6 from J, leaving 13 bases between them. Looked up from germline, CDR1 is SGHTS and CDR2 is YDEGEE. The CDR3 DNA follows: TGTGCCAGCAGCGAACACAGGGTAGCCGGGGAGCTGTTTTTT. This gives the protein CASSEHRVAGELFF.

The rearrangement joins TRBV10-3 to TRBJ2-7; tentative D call: TRBD1 (5 bases). In germline, CDR1 is ENHRY, CDR2 SYGVKD. This CDR3 is built from 12 residues. Trimming shortened V by 5 bases and J by 5 bases, and 10 bases separated the two germline ends. The CDR3 bases are TGTGCCATCAGTAGGGGTTTAGACGAGCAGTACTTC. Amino acid sequence: CAISRGLDEQYF.

The rearrangement uses TRBV5-6 and TRBJ1-6; TRBD1 might be the D (6 bases). The length of the CDR3 is 14 residues. The germline CDR1 and CDR2 sequences are SGHDT and YYEEEE. Trimming removed 4 bases at V and 5 bases at J, with 10 bases between. This CDR3 reads CASSPRDNNSPLHF. Written as DNA, the CDR3 is TGTGCCAGCAGCCCCCGGGACAATAATTCACCCCTCCACTTT. The full variable domain, rest sourced from reference TRBV5-6 and TRBJ1-6, is DAGVTQSPTHLIKTRGQQVTLRCSPKSGHDTVSWYQQALGQGPQFIFQYYEEEERQRGNFPDRFSGHQFPNYSSELNVNALLLGDSALYLCASSPRDNNSPLHFGNGTRLTVT.

J is TRBJ1-2 and V is TRBV19; TRBD1 is a possible D gene (6 bases). Trimming removed 3 bases at V and 4 bases at J, with 15 bases between. There are 15 residues in the CDR3. Per the germline V gene, CDR1 is LNHDA and CDR2 is SQIVND (reference sequence). CDR3 sequence: CASSINQGIGYGYTF. DNA for the CDR3: TGTGCCAGTAGTATCAACCAGGGGATAGGCTATGGCTACACCTTC. The full variable domain, in which reference TRBV19 and TRBJ1-2 provide the parts outside the CDR3, is DGGITQSPKYLFRKEGQNVTLSCEQNLNHDAMYWYRQDPGQGLRLIYYSQIVNDFQKGDIAEGYSVSREKKESFPLTVTSAQKNPTAFYLCASSINQGIGYGYTFGSGTRLTVV.

The rearrangement joins TRBV27 to TRBJ1-2; a possible D gene is TRBD1 (5 bases). V was clipped by 6 bases and J by 8 bases, with 25 bases between them. This CDR3 region has 16 residues. Germline V gene data show CDR1 as MNHEY and CDR2 as SMNVEV (reference sequence). In DNA form, the CDR3 reads TGTGCCAGCAGCAGTATTTACCGCGGGGCCTCCATCGGCTACACCTTC. It translates to CASSSIYRGASIGYTF.